A single sample is the source of the 30 T cell receptor beta chains below, sequenced in a study of shared clonotypes between healthy human individuals. Measured with immunoSEQ multiplex PCR; TCRdb has only the in-frame clones, and not every one. The data contain about 2,500,000 clones, around nine tenths of them singletons. Sequencing used naive CD4+ T cells sorted from blood. Documented subset: CD45RA+ positively selected. The receptors were sampled from a man younger than 35 in good health.

This chain joins TRBV27 and TRBJ2-2; D might be TRBD1 (5 bases). The ends were cut back, 3 bases at V and 2 bases at J, with 10 bases in the middle. Germline CDR1 and CDR2: MNHEY and SMNVEV (reference sequence). The CDR3 loop spans 15 amino acids. The CDR3: CASSFRQGNTGELFF. In DNA, the CDR3 is TGTGCCAGCAGTTTCCGTCAGGGTAACACCGGGGAGCTGTTTTTT.

A single count supports this clone. This chain uses TRBV5-1 with TRBJ1-6; D gene uncertain. Trimming pared 0 bases from V and 8 bases from J, leaving 15 bases between. The CDR3 consists of 16 residues. In germline, CDR1 is SGHRS, CDR2 YFSETQ. DNA of the CDR3: TGCGCCAGCAGCTTGGGGGGAGGCGTGAAAGATTCACCCCTCCACTTT. Protein: CASSLGGGVKDSPLHF.

The gene calls are TRBV19 and TRBJ1-1, with unresolved D. The V end was cut by 3 bases, the J end by 0 bases, with 5 bases between. CDR3 length: 13 residues. The germline V gene encodes CDR1 LNHDA and CDR2 SQIVND (reference sequence). The CDR3 DNA sequence: TGTGCCAGTAGTATTATGATGAACACTGAAGCTTTCTTT. Its protein product is CASSIMMNTEAFF.

The chain uses TRBV28 and TRBJ1-1, with a tentative D call TRBD1 (6 bases). The CDR3 is 14 amino acids. V was shortened by 6 bases and J by 0 bases, with 11 bases between the two germline ends. Germline CDR1 reads MDHEN; CDR2 reads SYDVKM. The DNA for the CDR3 is TGTGCCAGCAGCCCCAACAGGGTGAACACTGAAGCTTTCTTT. This translates into CASSPNRVNTEAFF.

The rearrangement uses TRBV7-3 and TRBJ2-1, with 8 bases lining up with TRBD2. The CDR3 has 15 residues. V shed 5 bases and J 3 bases; nucleotides not matched to a gene: 6. Germline CDR1 SGHTA, CDR2 FQGTGA. The CDR3 here is CASSTGGTSYNEQFF. The CDR3 DNA is TGTGCCAGCAGCACCGGGGGGACTAGCTACAATGAGCAGTTCTTC. Full variable domain (outside the CDR3, taken from reference TRBV7-3 and TRBJ2-1): GAGVSQTPSNKVTEKGKYVELRCDPISGHTALYWYRQSLGQGPEFLIYFQGTGAADDSGLPNDRFFAVRPEGSVSTLKIQRTERGDSAVYLCASSTGGTSYNEQFFGPGTRLTVL.

A single count supports this clone. The genes are TRBV7-9 and TRBJ1-1, with 8 bases that match TRBD1. Germline CDR1 SEHNR, CDR2 FQNEAQ (reference sequence). CDR3 length: 18 amino acids. Trimming cost V 0 bases and J 5 bases; bases outside gene matches: 14. CDR3 protein: CASSLAVTGALRGTEAFF. The CDR3 DNA reads as TGTGCCAGCAGCTTAGCGGTGACAGGGGCTCTTAGGGGGACTGAAGCTTTCTTT.

With respect to this clone: The same CDR3 can be traced to other DNA sequences in this sample. The chain combines TRBV10-3 with TRBJ2-5; D is undetermined. The CDR3 is 13 residues long. The germline V and J ends were trimmed by 3 bases and 0 bases, with 5 bases remaining between them. Germline lookup yields CDR1 ENHRY and CDR2 SYGVKD. CDR3 DNA: TGTGCCATCAGTGAATGGGACCAAGAGACCCAGTACTTC. Translation: CAISEWDQETQYF.

The chain employs TRBV7-2 and TRBJ1-2; no clear D gene. Germline V gene data show CDR1 as SGHTA and CDR2 as FQGNSA. This CDR3 has 14 amino acids. Deletions cut 5 bases from V and 4 bases from J, with 14 bases between. CDR3 sequence (DNA): TGTGCCAGCAGCCGGTCTTCCCTGGCCTATGGCTACACCTTC. Protein: CASSRSSLAYGYTF.

This rearrangement joins TRBV6-5 to TRBJ2-2; D might be TRBD1 or TRBD2, each matching 5 bases. CDR3 length: 12 amino acids. Trimming removed 6 bases from V and 5 bases from J, with 7 bases in between. The germline CDR1 and CDR2 sequences are MNHEY and SVGAGI. CDR3 loop: CASRGRTGELFF. For the CDR3, the DNA is TGTGCCAGCAGGGGACGGACCGGGGAGCTGTTTTTT.

This chain links TRBV5-4 with TRBJ2-5; tentatively, D is TRBD2 (6 bases). V was trimmed by 6 bases and J by 5 bases, leaving 17 bases between them. CDR1 is SGHNT, CDR2 YYREEE, per germline (reference sequence). CDR3 length equals 14 residues. The CDR3 sequence: CASIERGGSETQYF. CDR3 DNA sequence: TGTGCCAGCATCGAACGTGGAGGGAGCGAGACCCAGTACTTC.

V and J are TRBV6-1 and TRBJ2-7; 7 bases fit TRBD1. The junction had 10 bases not matched to a gene; V was cut back by 3 bases and J by 5 bases. CDR1 MNHNS and CDR2 SASEGT come from the germline V gene. The CDR3 contains 15 residues. The CDR3 reads CASSDPGQSFDEQYF. In nucleotides, the CDR3 is TGTGCCAGCAGTGATCCGGGACAGTCGTTTGACGAGCAGTACTTC.

The chain carries TRBV28 and TRBJ1-4; D is uncertain. This CDR3 comprises 13 residues. V was pared by 8 bases and J by 7 bases, with 14 bases between. From germline, CDR1 is MDHEN and CDR2 SYDVKM. The CDR3 sequence is CASSPGRSEKLFF. CDR3 nucleotides: TGTGCCAGCTCCCCCGGGAGGTCTGAAAAACTGTTTTTT.

This sequence joins TRBV30 and TRBJ2-2; a possible D gene is TRBD2 (5 bases). Germline values: CDR1 GTSNPN, CDR2 SVGIG (reference sequence). Trimming shortened V by 3 bases and J by 4 bases, and 12 bases separated the two germline ends. The CDR3 has 14 residues. This CDR3 is CAWRTGRGTGELFF. Here the CDR3 DNA reads TGTGCCTGGAGAACGGGAAGAGGCACCGGGGAGCTGTTTTTT. Combining the CDR3 with reference TRBV30 and TRBJ2-2 gives the whole variable domain SQTIHQWPATLVQPVGSPLSLECTVEGTSNPNLYWYRQAAGRGLQLLFYSVGIGQISSEVPQNLSASRPQDRQFILSSKKLLLSDSGFYLCAWRTGRGTGELFFGEGSRLTVL.

The gene calls are TRBV10-1 and TRBJ2-7; D perhaps matches TRBD2 (7 bases). This CDR3 comprises 15 residues. V was trimmed by 3 bases and J by 5 bases, leaving 17 bases between them. Germline values: CDR1 WNHNN, CDR2 SYGVQD (reference sequence). CDR3 sequence: CASSDPRGAVDEQYF. The CDR3 coding sequence is TGCGCCAGCAGTGACCCCCGGGGGGCGGTCGACGAGCAGTACTTC.

This sequence joins TRBV25-1 and TRBJ2-7, with D perhaps TRBD1 (5 bases). The V end lost 4 bases, the J end lost 2 bases, and 9 bases lay between the germline ends. Per germline, CDR1 MGHDK and CDR2 SYGVNS. The length of the CDR3 is 13 residues. CDR3 coding DNA: TGTGCCAGCAGTGCAGGGTGGCCCTACGAGCAGTACTTC. It codes for CASSAGWPYEQYF.

This chain links TRBV30 with TRBJ2-7; perhaps TRBD2 as D (6 bases). The V and J ends lost 2 bases and 7 bases respectively, with 18 bases between them. Looked up from germline, CDR1 is GTSNPN and CDR2 is SVGIG (reference sequence). The CDR3 spans 14 residues. The CDR3: CAWSLAPHRGEQYF. As DNA, the CDR3 is TGTGCCTGGAGTCTAGCGCCCCATAGGGGTGAGCAGTACTTC.

The CDR3 sequence is CASSTDRLNTEAFF. The CDR3 bases are TGTGCCAGCAGTACCGACAGACTGAACACTGAAGCTTTCTTT. The chain employs TRBV6-5 and TRBJ1-1, with a tentative D call TRBD1 (5 bases). CDR3 size: 14 residues. Trimming cost V 5 bases and J 0 bases, with 10 bases left between them. Germline CDR1 reads MNHEY; CDR2 reads SVGAGI.

The chain has TRBV7-9 and TRBJ2-2, with no clear D. V dropped 2 bases and J dropped 3 bases, with 13 bases sitting between them. Germline-derived CDR1 and CDR2 are SEHNR and FQNEAQ (reference sequence). The CDR3 loop spans 16 amino acids. CDR3 loop: CASSLSSGTYTGELFF. CDR3 sequence (DNA): TGTGCCAGCAGCTTAAGTTCGGGCACCTACACCGGGGAGCTGTTTTTT. Using reference TRBV7-9 and TRBJ2-2 for the parts outside the CDR3, the full variable domain is DTGVSQNPRHKITKRGQNVTFRCDPISEHNRLYWYRQTLGQGPEFLTYFQNEAQLEKSRLLSDRFSAERPKGSFSTLEIQRTEQGDSAMYLCASSLSSGTYTGELFFGEGSRLTVL.

Details on this clone: Additional DNA sequences in this sample encode the identical CDR3. The chain uses TRBV9 and TRBJ2-7, with 9 bases that match TRBD1. Germline CDR1 and CDR2: SGDLS and YYNGEE. The CDR3 length is 15 residues. The V gene end was trimmed by 0 bases and the J gene end by 2 bases; junction bases not matched to a gene: 3. CDR3 nucleotides: TGTGCCAGCAGCGTAGAGGGACAGGGTACCTACGAGCAGTACTTC. It translates to CASSVEGQGTYEQYF.

This clone was counted once. The CDR3 DNA follows: TGTGCCATCAGTGAGTCCCAAATTAGCACAGATACGCAGTATTTT. Translated, it gives CAISESQISTDTQYF. The chain has TRBV10-3 and TRBJ2-3; D is uncertain. Germline V lookup: CDR1 ENHRY, CDR2 SYGVKD. Trimming shortened V by 0 bases and J by 0 bases, and 7 bases separated the two germline ends. This CDR3 contains 15 residues.

This chain joins TRBV5-5 and TRBJ1-1, with D hard to call. The CDR3 is made up of 16 amino acids. Germline assignment: CDR1 SGHKS and CDR2 YYEKEE (reference sequence). V was cut by 2 bases and J by 1 base, with 15 bases left in between. CDR3 nucleotide sequence: TGTGCCAGCAGCTTTAGTACCCCACCGGGGAACACTGAAGCTTTCTTT. Protein sequence: CASSFSTPPGNTEAFF.

A word on this clone: The sample contains more than one DNA sequence encoding this CDR3. V and J are TRBV20-1 and TRBJ2-5, with a weak D call TRBD1 (5 bases). This CDR3 has 11 amino acids. Trimming shortened V by 5 bases and J by 4 bases, and 8 bases separated the two germline ends. Germline V CDR1 and CDR2: DFQATT, SNEGSKA (reference sequence). CDR3 DNA: TGCAGTGCTGGTCAGGGAGAGACCCAGTACTTC. Its protein product is CSAGQGETQYF.

This chain links TRBV19 with TRBJ2-1; 8 bases map to TRBD2. The germline V gene has CDR1 LNHDA and CDR2 SQIVND (reference sequence). The V segment lost 4 bases and the J segment 6 bases; nucleotides outside the gene matches: 8. The CDR3 has 15 residues. The CDR3 region has the DNA TGTGCCAGTAGTACGGGACTAGTTTCTGGCAATGAGCAGTTCTTC. Protein product: CASSTGLVSGNEQFF.

The rearrangement uses TRBV30 and TRBJ2-7; possibly TRBD2 for D (5 bases). V lost 1 base and J lost 0, with 10 bases in between. The length of the CDR3 is 14 residues. The V gene's germline CDR1 is GTSNPN and CDR2 SVGIG (reference sequence). The CDR3 loop is CAWSEEGGSYEQYF. The CDR3 nucleotides are TGTGCCTGGAGTGAAGAGGGTGGCTCCTACGAGCAGTACTTC.

As to this clone: At the DNA level, this CDR3 is encoded by other sequences in the same sample as well. The chain carries TRBV18 and TRBJ2-5; either TRBD1 or TRBD2 may supply D (5 bases each). Germline CDR1 KGHSH, CDR2 LQKENI. The CDR3 is 15 residues long. V lost 3 bases and J lost 1, with 12 bases in between. The CDR3 is CASSPPGTAQETQYF. The CDR3 bases are TGTGCCAGCTCACCTCCCGGGACGGCCCAAGAGACCCAGTACTTC.

The J gene is TRBJ1-2, the V gene TRBV2, with 8 bases that match TRBD1. Trimming removed 2 bases from V and 3 bases from J; junction bases left unmatched: 5. The CDR3 extends over 15 amino acids. Per the germline V gene, CDR1 is SNHLY and CDR2 is FYNNEI. CDR3: CASSESMGQDYGYTF. The CDR3 nucleotides read TGTGCCAGCAGTGAATCCATGGGACAGGACTATGGCTACACCTTC.

The chain carries TRBV7-2 and TRBJ2-7, with TRBD1 matching over 11 bases. V lost 5 bases and J lost 2; bases outside the gene matches: 5. Per germline, CDR1 SGHTA and CDR2 FQGNSA. The CDR3 length is 15 residues. The CDR3 DNA follows: TGTGCCAGCAGCCTAGGACAGGGGGCCGCCTACGAGCAGTACTTC. It is translated as CASSLGQGAAYEQYF.

This chain connects TRBV9 to TRBJ2-5; 7 nucleotides match TRBD1. The germline CDR1 and CDR2 sequences are SGDLS and YYNGEE. Trimming at V came to 4 bases and at J to 1 base, leaving 4 bases not matched to a gene. The CDR3 is made up of 14 amino acids. The DNA for the CDR3 is TGTGCCAGCAGCCCTCGGGACAGCCAAGAGACCCAGTACTTC. The encoded protein is CASSPRDSQETQYF.

V is TRBV5-1 and J is TRBJ1-1, with TRBD1 matching 8 bases. The ends lost 3 bases at V and 8 bases at J; junction bases unmatched: 12. CDR3 length equals 15 residues. The germline V gene encodes CDR1 SGHRS and CDR2 YFSETQ. In nucleotides, the CDR3 is TGCGCCAGCAGCTGGAATGGACAGGGAAGCCTAGAAGCTTTCTTT. The encoded protein is CASSWNGQGSLEAFF.

This clone was seen a single time. V is TRBV10-3 and J is TRBJ2-5; maybe TRBD2 (5 bases). V was shortened by 7 bases and J by 5 bases, with 11 bases between the two germline ends. CDR1 and CDR2 (germline): ENHRY, SYGVKD. This CDR3 region has 12 residues. The CDR3 nucleotides are TGTGCCATCAAAGCGGCTTCGGAGACCCAGTACTTC. Its protein product is CAIKAASETQYF.